This note documents a single T cell receptor (beta chain) sequence. The antigen remains unidentified. Repertoires were generated with immunoSEQ multiplex PCR, while TCRdb's copy carries only in-frame clones and drops some. The sample contains 30,000 or so clones, roughly 87% of which appear only once. The record originates from a study of multiple sclerosis patients with progressive multifocal leukoencephalopathy. Study-wide findings and caveats: Findings may reflect JC virus infection or just general immunocompromise. PML-onset expanded TRB clones were detectable before and during natalizumab therapy.

Noted time point: time of PML onset. T3 refers to blood collected at the onset of PML. The TCR sequence derives from a woman aged 40 to 50 with progressive multifocal leukoencephalopathy. The sequencing used PBMCs, collected from a patient treated with natalizumab.

CDR3 DNA: TGCGCCAGCAGCCCGACATCGGGTTATAGCAATCAGCCCCAGCATTTT. This encodes CASSPTSGYSNQPQHF. The chain links TRBV4-3 to TRBJ1-5; no clear D gene. CDR1 is LGHNA and CDR2 is YSLEER in the germline V gene. Trimming pared 4 bases from V and 0 bases from J, leaving 13 bases between. The CDR3 is 16 residues long.